This entry describes one T cell receptor (beta chain). Its antigen is not known. This entry comes from a study of radiotherapy plus CTLA-4 blockade in lung cancer. Study-wide context: Overall, 18% of patients showed an objective response, while 31% attained disease control.

The data were produced by immunoSEQ multiplex PCR, yet TCRdb's version contains in-frame clones alone and is incomplete. The sample has around 30,000 clones, about 69% seen once. Germline V gives CDR1 SGHAT, CDR2 FQNNGV. V was pared by 0 bases and J by 6 bases, with 9 bases between. This CDR3 has 13 amino acids. Whole-study results and caveats: Reportedly, early blood T cell clone dynamics best predicted response, with interferon-beta. Expansion in blood of tumor-derived TCR clones was seen after radiotherapy plus ipilimumab.

The source is a human donor with non-small cell lung cancer that progressed on radiotherapy plus ipilimumab. The chain is built from TRBV11-2 and TRBJ2-7; no clear D. Here the sequenced sample was peripheral blood, taken from a patient treated with radiotherapy plus ipilimumab. CDR3 region: CASSLDLSLEQYF. The CDR3 DNA is TGTGCCAGCAGCTTAGATCTATCCCTCGAGCAGTACTTC. The full variable domain, in which reference TRBV11-2 and TRBJ2-7 provide the parts outside the CDR3, is EAGVAQSPRYKIIEKRQSVAFWCNPISGHATLYWYQQILGQGPKLLIQFQNNGVVDDSQLPKDRFSAERLKGVDSTLKIQPAKLEDSAVYLCASSLDLSLEQYFGPGTRLTVT.